This is a list of T cell receptor beta chains from one sample in a study of T cells in Graves' hyperthyroidism and ophthalmopathy. A single record per CDR3 protein comes from TCRdb applying MiXCR to the multiplex PCR reads. The sample has about 350,000 distinct CDR3 sequences; 18% are singletons. The sample consisted of blood. Receptor source: a woman in her 40s with Graves' ophthalmopathy. Both conserved end residues are part of each CDR3.

J gene | V gene | CDR3 protein
TRBJ2-5 | TRBV2 | CASWAGRSNRETQYF
TRBJ1-2 | TRBV4-2 | CASSQAVTGGSYGYTF
TRBJ1-6 | TRBV27 | CASSLGQGVSPLHF
TRBJ2-5 | TRBV14 | CASSQDLRTSGRGLTPYQETQYF
TRBJ1-1 | TRBV5-1 | CASSPLSNTEAFF
TRBJ2-4 | TRBV20-1 | CSAWDRQIAKNIQYF
TRBJ1-6 | TRBV6-1 | CASRGGGAAHYYNSPLHF
TRBJ2-5 | TRBV7-2 | CASSLASPPETQYF
TRBJ2-5 | TRBV24-1 | CATSDLGAGGRETQYF
TRBJ1-5 | TRBV12-3/TRBV12-4 | CASRQGGKPQHF